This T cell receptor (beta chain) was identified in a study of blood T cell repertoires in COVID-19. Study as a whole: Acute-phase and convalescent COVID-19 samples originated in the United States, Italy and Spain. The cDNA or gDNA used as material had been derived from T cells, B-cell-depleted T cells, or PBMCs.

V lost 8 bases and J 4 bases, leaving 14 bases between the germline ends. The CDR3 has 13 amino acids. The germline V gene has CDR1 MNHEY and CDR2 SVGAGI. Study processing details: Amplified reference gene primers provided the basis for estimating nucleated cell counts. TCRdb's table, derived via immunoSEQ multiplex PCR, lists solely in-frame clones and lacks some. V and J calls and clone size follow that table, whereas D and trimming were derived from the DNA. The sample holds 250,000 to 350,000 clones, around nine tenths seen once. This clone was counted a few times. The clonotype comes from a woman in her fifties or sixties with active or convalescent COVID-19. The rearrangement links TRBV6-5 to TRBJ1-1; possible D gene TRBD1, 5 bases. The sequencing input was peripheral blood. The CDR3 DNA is TGTGCCAGCGCCTTGTGGGGCGGCACTGAAGCTTTCTTT. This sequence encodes CASALWGGTEAFF.